This T cell receptor beta chain emerged from a study of T cells in Graves' hyperthyroidism and ophthalmopathy. General study points: The model's output predicted ophthalmopathy at a median of around 6.9 months prior to onset. In the analysis, a 13 V-J model separated ophthalmopathy from stable hyperthyroidism. Blood also showed most of the thyroid clonotypes that were expanded above 0.001.

V was shortened by 9 bases and J by 2 bases, with 14 bases between the two germline ends. The CDR3 has 13 residues. The germline V gene has CDR1 MNHEY and CDR2 SVGAGI. This clonotype was picked up a small number of times. Its specificity is not known. On the basis of clinical symptoms, serum thyroxine and TRAb, thyroid ultrasound and orbital computed tomography, diagnoses were made. Amplification of TCR beta CDR3 regions was performed using RNA transcripts as template. Carried out on the TCR CDR3, a first-round RT-PCR used the HTBI primer set. TCRdb redid the calling of the multiplex PCR reads with MiXCR, one entry per CDR3 protein. The table includes nearly 750,000 distinct CDR3 sequences, approximately 36% detected once.

J is TRBJ2-7 and V is TRBV6-5, with D tentatively TRBD1 (6 bases). This sequence originates from a middle-aged woman with Graves' hyperthyroidism. Source material: blood. The CDR3 region is CASFDRTTYEQYF. The CDR3 nucleotides are TGTGCCAGTTTCGACAGGACCACCTACGAGCAGTACTTC.